This note documents a single TCR beta chain sequence. An oligonucleotide containing a UMI was ligated to the 3' end of TCR cDNA. Whole blood, 2.5 to 3 ml, came from adult healthy volunteers. Cells were not sorted; total RNA input targeted roughly 1 to 1,100 ng. V trimming: 4 bases; J trimming: 1 base; junction bases outside the gene matches: 9. Germline assignment: CDR1 LGHDT and CDR2 YNNKEL (reference sequence). This CDR3 is 17 amino acids long. Ligated cDNA underwent four rounds of PCR with nested alpha and beta constant region primers and SP2. Alpha and beta constant region primers primed reverse transcription for blood and skin samples. TCRdb independently ran MiXCR on the 5' RACE reads; one entry per CDR3 protein. Of tens of thousands of distinct CDR3 sequences listed, more than 7% were seen once; the top ten hold 9% to 10%. This entry is derived from a study of naive and memory T cell subsets.

This TCR derives from a male donor in good health. V is TRBV3-1 and J is TRBJ2-7; 11 positions match TRBD1. This CDR3 is CASSPGGQGAWSYEQYF. In DNA form, the CDR3 reads TGTGCCAGCAGCCCCGGCGGACAGGGGGCTTGGTCCTACGAGCAGTACTTC.